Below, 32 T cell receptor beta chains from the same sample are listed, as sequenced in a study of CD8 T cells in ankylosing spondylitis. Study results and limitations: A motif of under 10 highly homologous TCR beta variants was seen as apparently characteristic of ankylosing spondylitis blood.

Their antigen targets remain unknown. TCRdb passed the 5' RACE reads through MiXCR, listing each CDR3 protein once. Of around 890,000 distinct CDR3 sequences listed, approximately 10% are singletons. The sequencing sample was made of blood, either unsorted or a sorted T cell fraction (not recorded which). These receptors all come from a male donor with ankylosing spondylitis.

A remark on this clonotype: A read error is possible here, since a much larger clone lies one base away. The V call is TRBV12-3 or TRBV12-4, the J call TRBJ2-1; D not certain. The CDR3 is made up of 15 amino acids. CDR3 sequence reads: CASSFKTDTYDEQFF. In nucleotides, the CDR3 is TGTGCCAGCAGTTTTAAAACCGATACCTACGATGAGCAGTTCTTC.

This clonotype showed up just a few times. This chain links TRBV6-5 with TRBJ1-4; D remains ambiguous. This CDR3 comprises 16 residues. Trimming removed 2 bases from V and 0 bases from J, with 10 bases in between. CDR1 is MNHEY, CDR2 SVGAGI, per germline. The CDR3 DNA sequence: TGTGCCAGCAGTTACCCTCGAAGAACAACTAATGAAAAACTGTTTTTT. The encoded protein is CASSYPRRTTNEKLFF.

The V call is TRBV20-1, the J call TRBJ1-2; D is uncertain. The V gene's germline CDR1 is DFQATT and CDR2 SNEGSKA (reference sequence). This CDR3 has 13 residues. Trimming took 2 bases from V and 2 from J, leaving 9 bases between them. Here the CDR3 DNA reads TGCAGTGCTAGATCGCCAGCGAACTATGGCTACACCTTC. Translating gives CSARSPANYGYTF.

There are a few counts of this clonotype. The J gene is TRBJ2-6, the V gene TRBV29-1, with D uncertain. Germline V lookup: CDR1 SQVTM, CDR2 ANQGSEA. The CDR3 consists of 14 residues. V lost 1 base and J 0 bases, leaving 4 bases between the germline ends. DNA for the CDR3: TGCAGCGTTGAAGGGAACTCTGGGGCCAACGTCCTGACTTTC. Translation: CSVEGNSGANVLTF.

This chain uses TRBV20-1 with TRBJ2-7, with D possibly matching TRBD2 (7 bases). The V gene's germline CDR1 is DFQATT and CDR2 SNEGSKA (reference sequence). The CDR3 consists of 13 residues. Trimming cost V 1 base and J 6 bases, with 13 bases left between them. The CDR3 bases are TGCAGTGCTAGAGGGGGGGGCTCAAGCGAGCAGTACTTC. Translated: CSARGGGSSEQYF.

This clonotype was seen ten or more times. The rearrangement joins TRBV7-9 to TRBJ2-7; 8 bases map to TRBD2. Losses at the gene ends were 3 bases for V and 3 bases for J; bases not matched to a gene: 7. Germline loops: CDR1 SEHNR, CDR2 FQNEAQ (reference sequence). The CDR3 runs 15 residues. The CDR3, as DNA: TGTGCCAGCAGCTTGGAGCGGGGGAACTTCTACGAGCAGTACTTC. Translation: CASSLERGNFYEQYF. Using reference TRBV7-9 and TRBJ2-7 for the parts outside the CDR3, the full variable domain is DTGVSQNPRHKITKRGQNVTFRCDPISEHNRLYWYRQTLGQGPEFLTYFQNEAQLEKSRLLSDRFSAERPKGSFSTLEIQRTEQGDSAMYLCASSLERGNFYEQYFGPGTRLTVT.

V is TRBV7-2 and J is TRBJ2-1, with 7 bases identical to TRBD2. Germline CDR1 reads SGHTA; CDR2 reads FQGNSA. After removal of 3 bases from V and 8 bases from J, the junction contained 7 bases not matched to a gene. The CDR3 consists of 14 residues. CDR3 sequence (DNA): TGTGCCAGCAGCTTCGTACACCGGGGGGATGAGCAGTTCTTC. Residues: CASSFVHRGDEQFF.

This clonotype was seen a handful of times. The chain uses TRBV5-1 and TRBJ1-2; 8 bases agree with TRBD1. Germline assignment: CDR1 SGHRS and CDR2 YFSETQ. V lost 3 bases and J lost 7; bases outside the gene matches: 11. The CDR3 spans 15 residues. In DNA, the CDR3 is TGCGCCAGCAGCTCGGGGGACTGGACAGGGACTGGCTACACCTTC. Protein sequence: CASSSGDWTGTGYTF. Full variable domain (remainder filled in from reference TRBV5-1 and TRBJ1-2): KAGVTQTPRYLIKTRGQQVTLSCSPISGHRSVSWYQQTPGQGLQFLFEYFSETQRNKGNFPGRFSGRQFSNSRSEMNVSTLELGDSALYLCASSSGDWTGTGYTFGSGTRLTVV.

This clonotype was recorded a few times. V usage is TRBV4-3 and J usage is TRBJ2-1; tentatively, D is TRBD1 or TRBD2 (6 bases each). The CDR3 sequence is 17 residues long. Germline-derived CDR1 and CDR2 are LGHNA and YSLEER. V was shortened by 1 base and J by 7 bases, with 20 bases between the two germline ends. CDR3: CASSQAPLRGARNEQFF. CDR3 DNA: TGCGCCAGCAGCCAAGCCCCCTTGAGGGGGGCACGGAATGAGCAGTTCTTC.

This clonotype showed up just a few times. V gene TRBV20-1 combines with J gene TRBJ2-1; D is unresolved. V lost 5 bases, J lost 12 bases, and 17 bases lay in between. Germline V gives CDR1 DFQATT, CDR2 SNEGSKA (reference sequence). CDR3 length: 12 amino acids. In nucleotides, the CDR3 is TGCAGTGCTCTAGGATTCGAATCCAGGCAGTTCTTC. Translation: CSALGFESRQFF.

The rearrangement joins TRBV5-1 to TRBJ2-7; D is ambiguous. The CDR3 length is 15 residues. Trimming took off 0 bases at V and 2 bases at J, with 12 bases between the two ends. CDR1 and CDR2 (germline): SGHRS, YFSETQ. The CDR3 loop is CASSLGTLTTYEQYF. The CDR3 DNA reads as TGCGCCAGCAGCTTGGGAACTTTGACAACCTACGAGCAGTACTTC.

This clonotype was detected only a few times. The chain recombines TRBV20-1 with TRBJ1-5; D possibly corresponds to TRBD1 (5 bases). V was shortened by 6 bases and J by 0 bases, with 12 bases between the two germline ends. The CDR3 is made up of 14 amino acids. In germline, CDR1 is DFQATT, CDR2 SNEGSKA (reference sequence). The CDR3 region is CSAQAGHSNQPQHF. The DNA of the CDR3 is TGCAGTGCCCAGGCGGGGCATAGCAATCAGCCCCAGCATTTT.

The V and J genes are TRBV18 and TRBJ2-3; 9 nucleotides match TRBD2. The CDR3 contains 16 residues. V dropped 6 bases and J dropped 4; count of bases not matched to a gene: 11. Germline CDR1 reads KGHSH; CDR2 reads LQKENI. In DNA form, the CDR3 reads TGTGCCAGCTCCCAGACTAGCGGTTTATCAGCAGATACGCAGTATTTT. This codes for CASSQTSGLSADTQYF.

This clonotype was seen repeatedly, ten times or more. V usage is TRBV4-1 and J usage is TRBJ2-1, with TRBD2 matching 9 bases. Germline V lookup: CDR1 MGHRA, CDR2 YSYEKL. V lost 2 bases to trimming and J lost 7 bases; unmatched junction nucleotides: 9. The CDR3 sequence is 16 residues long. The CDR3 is CASSQIAGTSSNEQFF. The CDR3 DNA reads TGCGCCAGCAGCCAAATAGCCGGGACTAGCAGTAATGAGCAGTTCTTC.

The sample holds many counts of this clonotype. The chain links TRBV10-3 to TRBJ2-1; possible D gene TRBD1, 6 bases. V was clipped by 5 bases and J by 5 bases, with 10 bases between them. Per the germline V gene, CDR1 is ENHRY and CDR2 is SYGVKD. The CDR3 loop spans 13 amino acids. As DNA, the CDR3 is TGTGCCATCAGTCCCGACAGGCACAATGAGCAGTTCTTC. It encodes CAISPDRHNEQFF.

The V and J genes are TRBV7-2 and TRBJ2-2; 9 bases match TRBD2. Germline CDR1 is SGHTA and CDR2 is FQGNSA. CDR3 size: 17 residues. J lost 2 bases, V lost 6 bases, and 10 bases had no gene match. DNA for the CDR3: TGTGCCAGCAGATCGGGTAGCGGGGGACGAAACACCGGGGAGCTGTTTTTT. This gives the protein CASRSGSGGRNTGELFF.

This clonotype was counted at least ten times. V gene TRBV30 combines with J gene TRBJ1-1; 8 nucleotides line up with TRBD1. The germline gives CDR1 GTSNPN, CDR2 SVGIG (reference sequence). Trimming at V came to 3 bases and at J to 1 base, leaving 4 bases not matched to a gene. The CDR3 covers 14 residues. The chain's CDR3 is CAWRDGTGNTEAFF. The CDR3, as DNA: TGTGCCTGGAGAGATGGGACAGGGAACACTGAAGCTTTCTTT.

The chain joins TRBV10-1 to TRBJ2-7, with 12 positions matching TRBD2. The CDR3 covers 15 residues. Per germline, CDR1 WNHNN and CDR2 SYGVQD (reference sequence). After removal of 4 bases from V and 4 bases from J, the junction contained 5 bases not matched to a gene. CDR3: CASSALAGGRYEQYF. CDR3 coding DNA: TGCGCCAGCAGTGCACTAGCGGGGGGAAGATACGAGCAGTACTTC.

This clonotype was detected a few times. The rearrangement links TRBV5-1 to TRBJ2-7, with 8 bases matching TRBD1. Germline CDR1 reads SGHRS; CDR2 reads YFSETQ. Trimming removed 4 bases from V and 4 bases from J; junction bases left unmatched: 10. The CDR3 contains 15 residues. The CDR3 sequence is CASSIRDRQVYEQYF. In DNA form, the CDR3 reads TGCGCCAGCAGCATAAGGGACAGGCAGGTTTACGAGCAGTACTTC. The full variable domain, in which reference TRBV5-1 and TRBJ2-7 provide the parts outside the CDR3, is KAGVTQTPRYLIKTRGQQVTLSCSPISGHRSVSWYQQTPGQGLQFLFEYFSETQRNKGNFPGRFSGRQFSNSRSEMNVSTLELGDSALYLCASSIRDRQVYEQYFGPGTRLTVT.

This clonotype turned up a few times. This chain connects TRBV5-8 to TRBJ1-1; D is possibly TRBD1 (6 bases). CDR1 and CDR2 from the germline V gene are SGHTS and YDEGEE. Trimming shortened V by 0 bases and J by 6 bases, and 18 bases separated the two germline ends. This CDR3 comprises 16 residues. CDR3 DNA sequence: TGTGCCAGCAGCTTGGTACTCCGGCAGGGGATCGCTGAAGCTTTCTTT. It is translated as CASSLVLRQGIAEAFF. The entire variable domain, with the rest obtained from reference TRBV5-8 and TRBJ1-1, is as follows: EAGVTQSPTHLIKTRGQQATLRCSPISGHTSVYWYQQALGLGLQFLLWYDEGEERNRGNFPPRFSGRQFPNYSSELNVNALELEDSALYLCASSLVLRQGIAEAFFGQGTRLTVV.

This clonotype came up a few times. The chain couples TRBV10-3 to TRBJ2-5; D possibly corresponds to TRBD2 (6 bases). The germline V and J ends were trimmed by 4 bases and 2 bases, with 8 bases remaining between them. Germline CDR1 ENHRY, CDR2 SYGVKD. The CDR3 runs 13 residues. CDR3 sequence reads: CAISVAGQETQYF. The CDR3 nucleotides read TGTGCCATCAGTGTTGCGGGGCAAGAGACCCAGTACTTC.

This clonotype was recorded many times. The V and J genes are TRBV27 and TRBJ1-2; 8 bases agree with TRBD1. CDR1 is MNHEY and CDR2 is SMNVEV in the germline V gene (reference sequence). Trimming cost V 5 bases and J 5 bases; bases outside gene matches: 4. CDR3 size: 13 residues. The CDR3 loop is CASSTDRGYGYTF. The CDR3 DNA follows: TGTGCCAGCAGTACAGACAGGGGTTATGGCTACACCTTC.

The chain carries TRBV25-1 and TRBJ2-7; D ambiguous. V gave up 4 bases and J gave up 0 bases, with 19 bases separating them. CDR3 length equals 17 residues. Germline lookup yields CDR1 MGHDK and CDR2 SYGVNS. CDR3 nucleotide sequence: TGTGCCAGCAGTGGGACCGGGCCCCAAGACATCTCCTACGAGCAGTACTTC. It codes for CASSGTGPQDISYEQYF.

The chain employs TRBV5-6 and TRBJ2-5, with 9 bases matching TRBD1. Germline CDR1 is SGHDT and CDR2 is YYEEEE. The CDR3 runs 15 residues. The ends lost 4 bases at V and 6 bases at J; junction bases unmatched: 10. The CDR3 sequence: CASSAAGTGLQTQYF. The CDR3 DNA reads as TGTGCCAGCAGCGCAGCCGGGACAGGGCTGCAGACCCAGTACTTC.

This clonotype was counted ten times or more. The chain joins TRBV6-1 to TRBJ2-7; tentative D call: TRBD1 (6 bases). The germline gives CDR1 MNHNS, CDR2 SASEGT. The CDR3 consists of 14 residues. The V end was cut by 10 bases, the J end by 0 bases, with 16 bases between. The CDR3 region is CATARNRDSYEQYF. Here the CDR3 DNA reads TGTGCCACGGCTAGGAACAGGGACTCCTACGAGCAGTACTTC.

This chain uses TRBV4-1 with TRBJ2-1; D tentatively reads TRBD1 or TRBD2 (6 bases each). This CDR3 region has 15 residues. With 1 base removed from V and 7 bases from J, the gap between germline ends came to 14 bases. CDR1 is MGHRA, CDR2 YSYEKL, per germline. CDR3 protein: CASSQVRGVGNEQFF. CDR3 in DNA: TGCGCCAGCAGCCAAGTTAGGGGGGTGGGGAATGAGCAGTTCTTC.

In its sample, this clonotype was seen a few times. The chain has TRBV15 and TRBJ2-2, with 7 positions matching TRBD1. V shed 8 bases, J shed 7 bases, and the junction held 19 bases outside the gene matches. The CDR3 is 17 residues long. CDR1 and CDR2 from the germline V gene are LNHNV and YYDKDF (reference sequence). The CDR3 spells CATASLWGSRGIGELFF. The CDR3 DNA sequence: TGTGCCACCGCGTCTCTTTGGGGGTCCAGGGGGATCGGGGAGCTGTTTTTT.

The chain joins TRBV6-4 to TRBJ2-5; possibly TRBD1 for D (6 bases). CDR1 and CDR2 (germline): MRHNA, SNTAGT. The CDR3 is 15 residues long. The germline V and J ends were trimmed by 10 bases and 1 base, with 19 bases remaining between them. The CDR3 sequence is CAIRVGDTGQETQYF. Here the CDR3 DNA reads TGTGCCATCCGGGTGGGGGACACCGGCCAAGAGACCCAGTACTTC.

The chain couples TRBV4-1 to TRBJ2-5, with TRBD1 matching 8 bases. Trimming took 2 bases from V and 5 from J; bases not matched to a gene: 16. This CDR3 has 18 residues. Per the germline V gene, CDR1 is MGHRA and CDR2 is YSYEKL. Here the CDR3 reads CASSQPVMTGDVGETQYF. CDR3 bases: TGCGCCAGCAGCCAACCGGTCATGACAGGGGATGTGGGGGAGACCCAGTACTTC.

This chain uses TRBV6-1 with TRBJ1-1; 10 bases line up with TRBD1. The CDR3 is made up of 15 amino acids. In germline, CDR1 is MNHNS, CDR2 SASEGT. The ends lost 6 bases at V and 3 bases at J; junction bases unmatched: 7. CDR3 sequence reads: CASRNRDRGYTEAFF. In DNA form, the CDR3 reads TGTGCCAGCAGGAACCGGGACAGGGGCTACACTGAAGCTTTCTTT.

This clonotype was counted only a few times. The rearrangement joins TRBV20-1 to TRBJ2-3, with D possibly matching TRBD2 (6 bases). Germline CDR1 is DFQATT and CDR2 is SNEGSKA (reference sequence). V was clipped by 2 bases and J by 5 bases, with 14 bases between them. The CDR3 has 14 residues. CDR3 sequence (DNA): TGCAGTGCTAGAAAGGGGACTGGGTTAGATACGCAGTATTTT. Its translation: CSARKGTGLDTQYF.

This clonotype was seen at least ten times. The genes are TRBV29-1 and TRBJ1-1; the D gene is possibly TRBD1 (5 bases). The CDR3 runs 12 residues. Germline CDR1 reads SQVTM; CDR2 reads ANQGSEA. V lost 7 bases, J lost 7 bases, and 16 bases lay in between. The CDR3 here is CSGGAGSSEAFF. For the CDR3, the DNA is TGCAGCGGCGGTGCAGGGTCTAGTGAAGCTTTCTTT.